A selection of T cell receptor beta chains follows, all from one sample in a study of blood T cell repertoires in COVID-19. Here immunoSEQ multiplex PCR was the method, and the copy in TCRdb shows in-frame clones only, minus some. The table shows tens of thousands of clones, with 88% occurring only once. The sequencing sample was made of peripheral blood. Receptors were obtained from a human donor in a cohort sampled during active COVID-19. Each CDR3 is given with its conserved first and last residue. Fields, in order: V gene, J gene, D gene, clone size, CDR3 DNA, CDR3 protein. The D gene is left open where the match is weak. Rows may omit the clone size; those that give it use once, few, many or a size class.

V: TRBV7-9
J: TRBJ1-1
D: .
size: .
DNA: TGTGCCAGCAGCTTAGGAGGCTCGATGCGAGCTTTCTTT
CDR3: CASSLGGSMRAFF

V: TRBV19
J: TRBJ1-4
D: TRBD1
size: .
DNA: TGTGCCAGTAGTCTGGACAGGGGCGAAAAACTGTTTTTT
CDR3: CASSLDRGEKLFF

V: TRBV6-2/TRBV6-3
J: TRBJ2-3
D: TRBD2
size: .
DNA: TGTGCCAGCAGTGCGAGCGGGACCACAGATACGCAGTATTTT
CDR3: CASSASGTTDTQYF

V: TRBV12-3/TRBV12-4
J: TRBJ1-4
D: TRBD1
size: .
DNA: TGTGCCAGCACCGGGGGACAGCGGCTGTTTTTT
CDR3: CASTGGQRLFF

V: TRBV19
J: TRBJ1-5
D: .
size: .
DNA: TGTGCCAGTAGTATATGGTCAGGGGATCAGCCCCAGCATTTT
CDR3: CASSIWSGDQPQHF

V: TRBV27
J: TRBJ2-1
D: .
size: .
DNA: TGTGCCAGCACCCGAGGCGGGGGCCGCTCCTACAATGAGCAGTTCTTC
CDR3: CASTRGGGRSYNEQFF

V: TRBV7-9
J: TRBJ1-1
D: .
size: .
DNA: TGTGCCAGCAGCGGAGGTCCAGAAGCTTTCTTT
CDR3: CASSGGPEAFF

V: TRBV2
J: TRBJ1-5
D: .
size: .
DNA: TGTGCCAGCAGTGAGCAGGCAGGGGTGGGCAATCAGCCCCAGCATTTT
CDR3: CASSEQAGVGNQPQHF

V: TRBV30
J: TRBJ2-7
D: TRBD1
size: .
DNA: TGTGCCTGGAGTGCCGGACGGGACAGGGAGCAGTACTTC
CDR3: CAWSAGRDREQYF

V: TRBV15
J: TRBJ2-7
D: TRBD1
size: .
DNA: TGTGCCACCAGCAGGTCGGACAGGGACCCCTACGAGCAGTACTTC
CDR3: CATSRSDRDPYEQYF

V: TRBV18
J: TRBJ1-1
D: .
size: .
DNA: TGTGCCAGCTCACCAACGCCAGGCCCTGAAGCTTTCTTT
CDR3: CASSPTPGPEAFF

V: TRBV7-3
J: TRBJ2-7
D: TRBD1
size: .
DNA: TGTGCCAGCAGCTTAGACGGGACAGGGGCCTACGAGCAGTACTTC
CDR3: CASSLDGTGAYEQYF

V: TRBV3-1/TRBV3-2
J: TRBJ2-3
D: TRBD2
size: .
DNA: TGTGCCAGCAGCCAAGATGCCGGGGGGAGAGATACGCAGTATTTT
CDR3: CASSQDAGGRDTQYF

V: TRBV13
J: TRBJ2-7
D: .
size: .
DNA: TGTGCCAGCAGCCCAGGGGACCGGGACTCCTACGAGCAGTACTTC
CDR3: CASSPGDRDSYEQYF

V: TRBV20-1
J: TRBJ1-2
D: .
size: once
DNA: TGCAGTGCAAGTGACAGACTATCCGTTGATGGCTACACCTTC
CDR3: CSASDRLSVDGYTF

V: TRBV6-2/TRBV6-3
J: TRBJ1-1
D: .
size: .
DNA: TGTGCCAGCAGTTACGGACACCTGAACACTGAAGCTTTCTTT
CDR3: CASSYGHLNTEAFF

V: TRBV5-4
J: TRBJ2-7
D: TRBD1
size: .
DNA: TGTGCCAGCAGCACCAGGTCCGGGACAGGGGTCCCCGAGCAGTACTTC
CDR3: CASSTRSGTGVPEQYF

V: TRBV19
J: TRBJ2-1
D: TRBD2
size: .
DNA: TGTGCCAGTAGTATAGCCCCTAGCGGGGGGGCTCTTGAGCAGTTCTTC
CDR3: CASSIAPSGGALEQFF

V: TRBV5-4
J: TRBJ2-1
D: TRBD1
size: .
DNA: TGTGCCAGCAGCTCAGGGGGCGGCACCTACAATGAGCAGTTCTTC
CDR3: CASSSGGGTYNEQFF

V: TRBV3-1/TRBV3-2
J: TRBJ2-3
D: TRBD2
size: .
DNA: TGTGCCAGCAGTCAACATCCGGGACTAGCGGAAACAGATACGCAGTATTTT
CDR3: CASSQHPGLAETDTQYF

V: TRBV19
J: TRBJ1-1
D: TRBD1
size: .
DNA: TGTGCCAGTAGGACAGGGGGCATGAACACTGAAGCTTTCTTT
CDR3: CASRTGGMNTEAFF

V: TRBV6-6
J: TRBJ2-7
D: .
size: .
DNA: TGTGCCAGCAGTCCCCCGTCGACACTCAGCTCCTACGAGCAGTACTTC
CDR3: CASSPPSTLSSYEQYF

V: TRBV4-3
J: TRBJ1-2
D: TRBD1
size: once
DNA: TGCGCCAGCAGCCAATTCGTAATTTTACAGGGGAACTATGGCTACACCTTC
CDR3: CASSQFVILQGNYGYTF

V: TRBV18
J: TRBJ1-1
D: .
size: .
DNA: TGTGCCAGCTCACTGGCTAGGTCGGGGGGCACTGAAGCTTTCTTT
CDR3: CASSLARSGGTEAFF

V: TRBV24-1
J: TRBJ2-3
D: .
size: .
DNA: TGTGCCACCAGTGATTTGGATCGGGGTACTAGCACAGATACGCAGTATTTT
CDR3: CATSDLDRGTSTDTQYF

V: TRBV19
J: TRBJ2-3
D: .
size: .
DNA: TGTGCCATTGGGACTTCTAGCACAGATACGCAGTATTTT
CDR3: CAIGTSSTDTQYF

V: TRBV7-2
J: TRBJ2-3
D: .
size: .
DNA: TGTGCCAGCAGCTTAGGAGGGGGATGGGTAGATACGCAGTATTTT
CDR3: CASSLGGGWVDTQYF

V: TRBV19
J: TRBJ1-1
D: .
size: .
DNA: TGTGCCAGTAGTATTGTTTCAGGGCGCGCTTTCTTT
CDR3: CASSIVSGRAFF

V: TRBV7-6
J: TRBJ2-3
D: .
size: .
DNA: TGTGCCAGCAGCCCTGGACTCGATACGCAGTATTTT
CDR3: CASSPGLDTQYF

V: TRBV4-3
J: TRBJ2-5
D: TRBD1
size: .
DNA: TGCGCCAGCAGCCAAGGACAGGGCAGAATCCAGTACTTC
CDR3: CASSQGQGRIQYF

V: TRBV3-1/TRBV3-2
J: TRBJ1-6
D: .
size: once
DNA: TGTGCCAGCAGCCAAGACCCCACTCCCTACAGAGACCCGAGCTCCTATAATTCACCCCTCCACTTT
CDR3: CASSQDPTPYRDPSSYNSPLHF

V: TRBV11-1
J: TRBJ1-1
D: .
size: .
DNA: TGTGCCAGCAGCTTTTCCATAACGGGGGACACTGAAGCTTTCTTT
CDR3: CASSFSITGDTEAFF

V: TRBV5-1
J: TRBJ1-6
D: TRBD1
size: .
DNA: TGCGCCAGCAGCTTGAATGGGGACAGTCTTAATTCACCCCTCCACTTT
CDR3: CASSLNGDSLNSPLHF

V: TRBV3-1/TRBV3-2
J: TRBJ2-1
D: .
size: .
DNA: TGTGCCAGCAGCCCTTACGGATGGCGGGAGCAGTTCTTC
CDR3: CASSPYGWREQFF

V: TRBV28
J: TRBJ1-3
D: TRBD1
size: .
DNA: TGTGCCAGCAGCCAACAGGGGGGTGGAAACACCATATATTTT
CDR3: CASSQQGGGNTIYF

V: TRBV24-1
J: TRBJ2-5
D: .
size: .
DNA: TGTGCCACCAGTGATTCGGGATCCGGCCGGGAGACCCAGTACTTC
CDR3: CATSDSGSGRETQYF

V: TRBV6-4
J: TRBJ1-1
D: TRBD1
size: .
DNA: TGTGCCAGCAGTGACTCTACAGGGGGGGTAGCTTTCTTT
CDR3: CASSDSTGGVAFF

V: TRBV10-1
J: TRBJ2-7
D: TRBD2
size: .
DNA: TGCGCCAGCAGTGAATCCGGGGGGGCCTACGAGCAGTACTTC
CDR3: CASSESGGAYEQYF

V: TRBV19
J: TRBJ1-2
D: TRBD1
size: .
DNA: TGTGCCAGTAGGCGCGGGACAGGGACTTCTAACTATGGCTACACCTTC
CDR3: CASRRGTGTSNYGYTF

V: TRBV4-1
J: TRBJ1-6
D: .
size: few
DNA: TGCGCCAGCAGCCAAGAATCGCAGGCTTCACCCCTCCACTTT
CDR3: CASSQESQASPLHF

V: TRBV6-4
J: TRBJ2-7
D: .
size: .
DNA: TGTGCCAGCAGTGACTCCTTAGATGTTGTATGTCCCTCACCATGCTACGAGCAGTACTTC
CDR3: CASSDSLDVVCPSPCYEQYF

V: TRBV18
J: TRBJ1-6
D: .
size: .
DNA: TGTGCCAGCTCACCCTACACCGGGAACTATAATTCACCCCTCCACTTT
CDR3: CASSPYTGNYNSPLHF

V: TRBV5-6
J: TRBJ1-6
D: .
size: .
DNA: TGTGCCAGCAGCGTCGCTGATCGGTCACCCCTCCACTTT
CDR3: CASSVADRSPLHF

V: TRBV18
J: TRBJ2-1
D: TRBD1
size: .
DNA: TGTGCCAGCTCACCAGGACAGGGGGCTCGCAATGAGCAGTTCTTC
CDR3: CASSPGQGARNEQFF

V: TRBV6-6
J: TRBJ2-7
D: TRBD1
size: .
DNA: TGTGCCAGCAGGACCGGGACAGGGGGGACCTACGAGCAGTACTTC
CDR3: CASRTGTGGTYEQYF

V: TRBV13
J: TRBJ2-3
D: .
size: few
DNA: TGTGCCAGCAGCACCCGAAGCGGGAGCACAGATACGCAGTATTTT
CDR3: CASSTRSGSTDTQYF

V: TRBV14
J: TRBJ2-7
D: TRBD1
size: .
DNA: TGTGCCAGCAGCCCATTCCAGTTTAGACCGGGACAGTCGACCTACGAGCAGTACTTC
CDR3: CASSPFQFRPGQSTYEQYF

V: TRBV5-1
J: TRBJ2-3
D: TRBD2
size: .
DNA: TGCGCCAGCAAGACTAGCGGGGGTACAGATACGCAGTATTTT
CDR3: CASKTSGGTDTQYF

V: TRBV9
J: TRBJ2-1
D: .
size: .
DNA: TGTGCCAGCTCTGAAGGGGCGGGGCCAAACAATGAGCAGTTCTTC
CDR3: CASSEGAGPNNEQFF